This entry describes one T cell receptor (beta chain). Its antigen is unidentified. V was trimmed by 0 bases and J by 2 bases, leaving 8 bases between them. Germline CDR1 reads SGHAT; CDR2 reads FQNNGV. CDR3 length: 15 residues. The data stem from a study of human T cells and chemical hapten exposure. Study-level information: The patients, most of them female, presented with alopecia areata, totalis or universalis.

Described time point: pre-sensitization, week 0. Treatment in this sample: therapeutic diphenylcyclopropenone sensitization with weekly scalp DPC. Blood collection happened ahead of applying each patch test. Study outcomes and limitations: Significantly greater numbers of large CDR3 similarity clusters came from expanded TCRs than from controls.

The authors' processing: Samples held a median of 95,638 TCRs, range about 23,224–700,000. A single record per CDR3 protein comes from TCRdb applying MiXCR to the RACE reads. The authors' filters were not applied to this entry. The sample consists of 350,000 to 450,000 distinct CDR3 sequences, roughly 4.6% of them appearing once. The J gene is TRBJ1-5, the V gene TRBV11-2; D is uncertain. The receptor was derived from a woman between 50 and 59 years old with alopecia areata. Some clones in this sample may be carry-over from other donors' samples. Material: whole blood, obtained in connection with sensitization to the hapten diphenylcyclopropenone (DPC). Written as DNA, the CDR3 is TGTGCCAGCAGCTTAGATTTAGTAGGCAATCAGCCCCAGCATTTT. Encoded protein: CASSLDLVGNQPQHF.